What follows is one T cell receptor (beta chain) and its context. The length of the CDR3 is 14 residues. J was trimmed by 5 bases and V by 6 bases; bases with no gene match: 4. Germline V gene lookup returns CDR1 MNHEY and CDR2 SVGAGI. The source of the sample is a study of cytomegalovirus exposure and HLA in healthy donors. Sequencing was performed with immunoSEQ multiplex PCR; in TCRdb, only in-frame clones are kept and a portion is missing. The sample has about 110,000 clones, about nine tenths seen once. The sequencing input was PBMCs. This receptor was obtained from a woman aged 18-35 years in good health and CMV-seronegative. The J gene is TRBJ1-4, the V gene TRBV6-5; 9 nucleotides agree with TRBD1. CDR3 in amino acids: CASRKGTGNEKLFF. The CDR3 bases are TGTGCCAGCAGAAAGGGGACAGGGAATGAAAAACTGTTTTTT.